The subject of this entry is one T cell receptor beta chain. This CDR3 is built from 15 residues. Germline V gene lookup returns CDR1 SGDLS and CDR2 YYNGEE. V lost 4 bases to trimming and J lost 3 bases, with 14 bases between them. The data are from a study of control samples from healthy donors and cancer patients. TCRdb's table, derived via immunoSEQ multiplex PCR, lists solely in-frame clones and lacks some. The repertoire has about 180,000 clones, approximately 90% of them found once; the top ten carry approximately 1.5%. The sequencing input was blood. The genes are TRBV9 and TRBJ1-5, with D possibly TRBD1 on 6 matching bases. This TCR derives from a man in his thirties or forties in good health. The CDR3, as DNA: TGTGCCAGCAGCAAATCACAGGGTACCAATCAGCCCCAGCATTTT. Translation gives CASSKSQGTNQPQHF.